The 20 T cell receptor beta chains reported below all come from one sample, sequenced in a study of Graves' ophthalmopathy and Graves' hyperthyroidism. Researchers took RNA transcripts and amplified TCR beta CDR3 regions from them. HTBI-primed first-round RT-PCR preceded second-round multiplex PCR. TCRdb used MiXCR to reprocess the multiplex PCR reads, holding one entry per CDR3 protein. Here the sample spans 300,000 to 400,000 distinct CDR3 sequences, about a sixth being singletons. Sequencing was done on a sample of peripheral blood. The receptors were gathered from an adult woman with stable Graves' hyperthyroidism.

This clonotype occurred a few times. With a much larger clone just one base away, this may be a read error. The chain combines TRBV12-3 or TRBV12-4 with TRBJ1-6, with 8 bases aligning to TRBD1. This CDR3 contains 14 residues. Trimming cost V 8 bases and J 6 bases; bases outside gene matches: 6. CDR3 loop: CASALQGGNSPLHF. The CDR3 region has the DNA TGTGCCAGCGCCTTACAGGGGGGTAATTCACCCCTCCACTTT.

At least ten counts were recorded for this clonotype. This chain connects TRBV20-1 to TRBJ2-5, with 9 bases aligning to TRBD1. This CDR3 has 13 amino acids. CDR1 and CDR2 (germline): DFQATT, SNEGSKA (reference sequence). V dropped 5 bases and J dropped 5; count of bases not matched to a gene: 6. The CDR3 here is CSAGTGTVETQYF. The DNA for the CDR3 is TGCAGTGCTGGGACAGGGACGGTGGAGACCCAGTACTTC.

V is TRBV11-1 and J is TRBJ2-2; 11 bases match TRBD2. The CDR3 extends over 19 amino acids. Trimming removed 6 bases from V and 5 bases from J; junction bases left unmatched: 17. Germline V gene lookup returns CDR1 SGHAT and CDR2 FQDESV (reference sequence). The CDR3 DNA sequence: TGTGCCAGCAGATCCGGGACAGGTCTTCCTAGCGGGAGGACCGGGGAGCTGTTTTTT. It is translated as CASRSGTGLPSGRTGELFF.

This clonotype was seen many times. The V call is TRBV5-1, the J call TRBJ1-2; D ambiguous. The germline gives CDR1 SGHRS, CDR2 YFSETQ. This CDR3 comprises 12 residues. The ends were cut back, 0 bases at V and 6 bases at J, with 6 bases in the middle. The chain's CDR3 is CASSLDAHGYTF. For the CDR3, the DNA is TGCGCCAGCAGCTTGGACGCACATGGCTACACCTTC.

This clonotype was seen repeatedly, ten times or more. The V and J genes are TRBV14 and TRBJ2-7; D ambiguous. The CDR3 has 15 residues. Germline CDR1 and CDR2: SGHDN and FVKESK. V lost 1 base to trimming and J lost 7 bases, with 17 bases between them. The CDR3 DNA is TGTGCCAGCAGCCAAGCGTCTTGGGGTCTGTCGGAGCAGTACTTC. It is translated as CASSQASWGLSEQYF.

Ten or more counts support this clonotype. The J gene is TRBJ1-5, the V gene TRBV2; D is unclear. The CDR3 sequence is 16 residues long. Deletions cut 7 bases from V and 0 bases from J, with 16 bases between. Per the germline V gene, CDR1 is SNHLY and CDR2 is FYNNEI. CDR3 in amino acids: CASTELRRPSNQPQHF. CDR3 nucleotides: TGTGCCAGCACTGAGCTCCGTAGGCCTAGCAATCAGCCCCAGCATTTT.

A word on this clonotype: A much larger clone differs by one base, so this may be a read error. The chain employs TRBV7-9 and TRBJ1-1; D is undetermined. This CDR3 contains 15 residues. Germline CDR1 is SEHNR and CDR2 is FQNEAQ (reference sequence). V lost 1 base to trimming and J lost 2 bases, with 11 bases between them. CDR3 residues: CASSLGPGINTEAFF. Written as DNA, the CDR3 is TGTGCCAGCAGCTTAGGGCCGGGGATAAACACTGAAGCTTTCTTT.

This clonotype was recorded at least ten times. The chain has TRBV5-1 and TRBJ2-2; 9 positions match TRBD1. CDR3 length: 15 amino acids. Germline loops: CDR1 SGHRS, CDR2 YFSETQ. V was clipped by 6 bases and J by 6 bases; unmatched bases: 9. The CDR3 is CASTDGTGWAGELFF. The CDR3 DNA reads TGCGCCAGCACCGACGGGACAGGGTGGGCCGGGGAGCTGTTTTTT.

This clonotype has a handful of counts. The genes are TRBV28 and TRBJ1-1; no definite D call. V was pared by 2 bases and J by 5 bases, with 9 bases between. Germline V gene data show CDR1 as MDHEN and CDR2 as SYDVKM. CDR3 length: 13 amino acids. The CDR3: CASSLRARTEAFF. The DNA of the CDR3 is TGTGCCAGCAGTTTACGGGCGAGGACTGAAGCTTTCTTT.

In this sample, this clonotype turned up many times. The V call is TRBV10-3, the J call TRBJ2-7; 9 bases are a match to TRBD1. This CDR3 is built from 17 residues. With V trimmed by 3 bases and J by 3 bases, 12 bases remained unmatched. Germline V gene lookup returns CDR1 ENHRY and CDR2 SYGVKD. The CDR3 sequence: CAISDPTLQGQGYEQYF. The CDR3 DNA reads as TGTGCCATCAGTGACCCCACCTTGCAGGGACAGGGCTACGAGCAGTACTTC.

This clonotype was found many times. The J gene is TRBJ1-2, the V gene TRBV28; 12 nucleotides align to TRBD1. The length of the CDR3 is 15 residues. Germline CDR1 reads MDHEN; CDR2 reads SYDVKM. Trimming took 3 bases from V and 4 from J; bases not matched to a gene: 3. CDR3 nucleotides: TGTGCCAGCAGTTTCCGGGACAGGGGGCTCTATGGCTACACCTTC. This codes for CASSFRDRGLYGYTF.

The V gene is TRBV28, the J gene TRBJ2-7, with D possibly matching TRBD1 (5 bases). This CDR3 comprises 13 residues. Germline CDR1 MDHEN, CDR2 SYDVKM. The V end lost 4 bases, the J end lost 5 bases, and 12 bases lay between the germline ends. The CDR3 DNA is TGTGCCAGCAGTTCCCCCGACAGTGACGAGCAGTACTTC. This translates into CASSSPDSDEQYF. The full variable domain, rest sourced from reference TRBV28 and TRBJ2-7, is DVKVTQSSRYLVKRTGEKVFLECVQDMDHENMFWYRQDPGLGLRLIYFSYDVKMKEKGDIPEGYSVSREKKERFSLILESASTNQTSMYLCASSSPDSDEQYFGPGTRLTVT.

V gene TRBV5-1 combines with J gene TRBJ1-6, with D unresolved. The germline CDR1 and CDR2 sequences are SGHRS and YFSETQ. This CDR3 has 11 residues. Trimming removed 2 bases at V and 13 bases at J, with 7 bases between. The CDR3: CASSFDGPLHF. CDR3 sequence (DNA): TGCGCCAGCAGCTTCGACGGGCCCCTCCACTTT. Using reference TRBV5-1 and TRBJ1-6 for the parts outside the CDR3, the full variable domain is KAGVTQTPRYLIKTRGQQVTLSCSPISGHRSVSWYQQTPGQGLQFLFEYFSETQRNKGNFPGRFSGRQFSNSRSEMNVSTLELGDSALYLCASSFDGPLHFGNGTRLTVT.

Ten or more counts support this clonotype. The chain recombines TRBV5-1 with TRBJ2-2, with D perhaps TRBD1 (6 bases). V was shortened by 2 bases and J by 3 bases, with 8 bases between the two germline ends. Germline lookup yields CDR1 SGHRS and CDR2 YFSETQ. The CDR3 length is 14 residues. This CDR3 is CASSLRTDTGELFF. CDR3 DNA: TGCGCCAGCAGCTTAAGGACAGACACCGGGGAGCTGTTTTTT.

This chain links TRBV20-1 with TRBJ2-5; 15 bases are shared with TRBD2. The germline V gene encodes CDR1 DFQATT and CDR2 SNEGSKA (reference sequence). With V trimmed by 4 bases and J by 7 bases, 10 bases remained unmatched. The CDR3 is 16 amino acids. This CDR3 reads CSATPGLAGGKGTQYF. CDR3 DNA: TGCAGTGCTACCCCAGGACTAGCGGGGGGGAAGGGGACCCAGTACTTC.

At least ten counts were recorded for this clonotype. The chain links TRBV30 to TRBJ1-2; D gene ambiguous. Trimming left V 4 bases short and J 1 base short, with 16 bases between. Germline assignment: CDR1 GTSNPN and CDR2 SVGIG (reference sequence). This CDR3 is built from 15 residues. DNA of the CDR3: TGTGCCTGGACTTCGTTAGATTGGGATAACTATGGCTACACCTTC. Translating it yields CAWTSLDWDNYGYTF.

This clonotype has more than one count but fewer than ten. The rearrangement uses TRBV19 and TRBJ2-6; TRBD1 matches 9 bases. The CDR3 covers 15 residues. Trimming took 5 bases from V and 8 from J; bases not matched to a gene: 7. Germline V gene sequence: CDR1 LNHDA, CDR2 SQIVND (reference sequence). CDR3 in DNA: TGTGCCAGTAGTCCGAGGACAGGGGAATCCAACGTCCTGACTTTC. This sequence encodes CASSPRTGESNVLTF.

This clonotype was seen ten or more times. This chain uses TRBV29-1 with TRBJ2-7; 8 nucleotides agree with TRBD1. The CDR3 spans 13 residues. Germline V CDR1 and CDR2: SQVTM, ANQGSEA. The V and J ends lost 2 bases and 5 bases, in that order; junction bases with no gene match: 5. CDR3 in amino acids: CSVEQGAVDEQYF. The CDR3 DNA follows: TGCAGCGTTGAACAGGGGGCGGTGGACGAGCAGTACTTC.

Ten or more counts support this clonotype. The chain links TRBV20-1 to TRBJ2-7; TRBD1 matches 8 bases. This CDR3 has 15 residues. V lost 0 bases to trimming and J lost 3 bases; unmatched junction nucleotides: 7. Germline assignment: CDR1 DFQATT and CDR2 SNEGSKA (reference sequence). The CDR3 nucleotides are TGCAGTGCTAGAGACCCAGGACAGGGTTTCTACGAGCAGTACTTC. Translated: CSARDPGQGFYEQYF.

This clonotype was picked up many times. The CDR3 coding sequence is TGTGCCAGCAGCCCGACAACAGGTTTCTCCGAGCAGTACTTC. Translation: CASSPTTGFSEQYF. The chain is built from TRBV7-8 and TRBJ2-7; D may be TRBD1 (5 bases). The CDR3 totals 14 residues. Trimming removed 5 bases from V and 6 bases from J, with 17 bases in between. In germline, CDR1 is SGHVS, CDR2 FQNEAQ.